This is a list of T cell receptor beta chains from one sample in a study of CD8 T cells in ankylosing spondylitis. Via MiXCR, TCRdb re-called the 5' RACE reads, giving one row per CDR3 protein. The sample carries hundreds of thousands of distinct CDR3 sequences, more than 9.5% recorded once. The sequencing sample was made of blood, either unsorted or a sorted T cell fraction (not recorded which). These receptor sequences come from a male donor with ankylosing spondylitis. The CDR3 runs from the conserved cysteine through the conserved F or W. The order of the fields is J gene, D gene, V gene, clone size, CDR3 DNA, CDR3 protein. D genes are given only for firm matches. Some rows have no size entry. The others give once, few or many, or a class for an expanded clone.

>TRBJ1-1|NA|TRBV11-3|NA
TGTGCCAGCAGCTTTCAGAGGAACACTGAAGCTTTCTTT
CASSFQRNTEAFF
>TRBJ2-3|NA|TRBV18|few
TGTGCCAGCTCACCCTACCGGTCCCTCAGCGGGGATACGCAGTATTTT
CASSPYRSLSGDTQYF
>TRBJ2-1|TRBD2|TRBV5-6|few
TGTGCCAGCAGCTGGGTAAGCGGGAGCGCCTACAATGAGCAGTTCTTC
CASSWVSGSAYNEQFF
>TRBJ1-1|NA|TRBV7-9|few
TGTGCCCTTTATGGGGGGCTTTGGGACACTGAAGCTTTCTTT
CALYGGLWDTEAFF
>TRBJ2-1|NA|TRBV5-1|NA
TGCGCCAGCAGCCGGGGGGGCAGGGGGATTGACAATGAGCAGTTCTTC
CASSRGGRGIDNEQFF
>TRBJ1-1|TRBD1|TRBV7-9|NA
TGTGCCAGCAGCTTGACAGGGGGCGGATTCCCTGAAGCTTTCTTT
CASSLTGGGFPEAFF
>TRBJ1-1|NA|TRBV15|NA
TGTGCCACCAGCAGAGATTTGGGTTTCCAGCGAGAAGCTTTCTTT
CATSRDLGFQREAFF
>TRBJ1-2|NA|TRBV29-1|NA
TGCAGCGTTGACGACGGGCTAGAGGGCTACACCTTC
CSVDDGLEGYTF
>TRBJ2-5|TRBD1|TRBV7-2|few
TGTGCCAGCAGCATGACAGGGGGGTCGTACCAAGAGACCCAGTACTTC
CASSMTGGSYQETQYF
>TRBJ2-7|NA|TRBV27|few
TGTGCCAGCAGTTCCAGCATTCCCGTTTACGAGCAGTACTTC
CASSSSIPVYEQYF
>TRBJ1-2|NA|TRBV5-5|NA
TGTGCCAGCAGCTTGCCAGGGTTTGAGTATGGCTACACCTTC
CASSLPGFEYGYTF
>TRBJ1-5|NA|TRBV21-1|few
TGTGCCAGCGGTTGTACGGGGGTAAAAAGCAATCAGCCCCAGCATTTT
CASGCTGVKSNQPQHF
>TRBJ2-7|TRBD2|TRBV12-3/TRBV12-4|few
TGTGCCAGCAGCCCACTAGCGGGAGCCTCCGAGCAGTACTTC
CASSPLAGASEQYF
>TRBJ2-3|TRBD2|TRBV7-2|NA
TGTGCCAGCAGCGTACTAGCGGGAAACACAGATACGCAGTATTTT
CASSVLAGNTDTQYF
>TRBJ1-3|NA|TRBV2|NA
TGTGCCAGCAGTGAACAGGGTCCTGGAAACACCATATATTTT
CASSEQGPGNTIYF
>TRBJ2-5|NA|TRBV29-1|few
TGCAGCGTTGAAGGTCAGGGATGGGGCCAAGAGACCCAGTACTTC
CSVEGQGWGQETQYF
>TRBJ2-3|NA|TRBV20-1|NA
TGCAGTGCTACTCCCCAAGCCGGGGTGAAGTTTACGCAGTATTTT
CSATPQAGVKFTQYF
>TRBJ2-5|TRBD2|TRBV20-1|few
TGCAGTGCCGCTAGCGGGCCGTACCAAGAGACCCAGTACTTC
CSAASGPYQETQYF
>TRBJ2-1|NA|TRBV12-3/TRBV12-4|NA
TGTGCCAGCGGAGCCGACAATGAGCAGTTCTTC
CASGADNEQFF
>TRBJ2-3|NA|TRBV7-8|many
TGTGCCAGCAGCTTAGGGCGGTACAGCACAGATACGCAGTATTTT
CASSLGRYSTDTQYF
>TRBJ1-2|NA|TRBV10-3|few
TGTGCCATCAATCCGGGGCAGGCTAACTATGGCTACACCTTC
CAINPGQANYGYTF
>TRBJ2-2|NA|TRBV29-1|few
TGCTCCTCGAGGGAGCCCACCGGGGAGCTGTTTTTT
CSSREPTGELFF
>TRBJ1-1|NA|TRBV20-1|few
TGCAGTGCTAGCCGGGGCCAAGGGACTGAAGCTTTCTTT
CSASRGQGTEAFF
>TRBJ2-7|NA|TRBV12-3/TRBV12-4|many
TGTGCCAGCAGCCACCCCCGCCTAGGGGTCGAGCAGTACTTC
CASSHPRLGVEQYF
>TRBJ2-2|TRBD2|TRBV9|NA
TGTGCCAGCAGCGGGAGCGGGAGAATGGCCGGGGAGCTGTTTTTT
CASSGSGRMAGELFF
>TRBJ2-2|NA|TRBV20-1|few
TGCAGTGCTAAGACAGGACCTTTGAACACCGGGGAGCTGTTTTTT
CSAKTGPLNTGELFF
>TRBJ2-1|NA|TRBV27|many
TGTGCCAGCGGCCGGGACTTTTACTACAATGAGCAGTTCTTC
CASGRDFYYNEQFF
>TRBJ2-5|TRBD2|TRBV12-3/TRBV12-4|NA
TGTGCCAGCAGTAGAAGGACTAGCGGGAGGAGGGGCGCAGAGACCCAGTACTTC
CASSRRTSGRRGAETQYF
>TRBJ1-1|TRBD1|TRBV5-6|NA
TGTGCCAGCGGCCCCAGGGACAGGTCCTATGAAGCTTTCTTT
CASGPRDRSYEAFF
>TRBJ1-5|NA|TRBV12-5|many
TGTGCTAGTGGTTTGACCCTCTCCGGGACACGGGTGCATTTT
CASGLTLSGTRVHF
>TRBJ2-1|NA|TRBV5-1|many
TGCGCCAGCAGCTTGGCCGGACGGGCCCAGCGAGACAATGAGCAGTTCTTC
CASSLAGRAQRDNEQFF
>TRBJ2-3|TRBD2|TRBV5-1|NA
TGCGCCAGCAGCCCAACCCCTAGCGGGAGGAGTACAGATACGCAGTATTTT
CASSPTPSGRSTDTQYF
>TRBJ1-6|NA|TRBV7-9|NA
TGTGCCAGCAGCTCGACAGGAAATAATTCACCCCTCCACTTT
CASSSTGNNSPLHF
>TRBJ1-2|NA|TRBV30|few
TGTGCCTGGAGTGGGGGAAACTATGGCTACACCTTC
CAWSGGNYGYTF
>TRBJ2-1|NA|TRBV3-1|NA
TGTGCCAGCAGCCAAGGAACGGAACTAGCCGAGTTCTTC
CASSQGTELAEFF
>TRBJ1-5|NA|TRBV19|NA
TGTGCCAGTACCCATCAGCCCCAGCATTTT
CASTHQPQHF
>TRBJ2-1|TRBD2|TRBV4-2|many
TGTGCCAGCAGCCAAGAACTAGCGGTAGGGATTGAGCAGTTCTTC
CASSQELAVGIEQFF
>TRBJ1-2|NA|TRBV9|few
TGTGCCAGCAGCCCCTCGATGGTGGGTGGCTACACCTTC
CASSPSMVGGYTF
>TRBJ1-1|NA|TRBV9|NA
TGTGCCAGCAGCCAGCGGGGGGACCAGATGAACACTGAAGCTTTCTTT
CASSQRGDQMNTEAFF
>TRBJ1-1|NA|TRBV14|NA
TGTGCCAGCACCGACTTGAGGAAGGGGTTGGGCACTGAAGCTTTCTTT
CASTDLRKGLGTEAFF
>TRBJ2-7|NA|TRBV5-1|few
TGCGCCAGCAGCTTGGTTGTCGCCCGCCAACACGAGCAGTACTTC
CASSLVVARQHEQYF
>TRBJ2-2|NA|TRBV24-1|NA
TGTGCCACCAGTGATTTTAGTCAGGGTAAATACACCGGGGAGCTGTTTTTT
CATSDFSQGKYTGELFF
>TRBJ1-1|NA|TRBV11-2|few
TGTGCCAGCAGTTCGTGGGGCCAGAACACTGAAGCTTTCTTT
CASSSWGQNTEAFF
>TRBJ2-1|NA|TRBV11-2|few
TGTGCCAGCAGTTGGGCGGTCCGGTACAATGAGCAGTTCTTC
CASSWAVRYNEQFF
>TRBJ2-3|TRBD2|TRBV20-1|few
TGCAGTGCTGATGGGGGGGACTCCCCAAGCACAGATACGCAGTATTTT
CSADGGDSPSTDTQYF
>TRBJ2-5|NA|TRBV12-3/TRBV12-4|many
TGTGCCAGCAGTGCACAGGGTACAGAGACCCAGTACTTC
CASSAQGTETQYF
>TRBJ2-5|NA|TRBV5-5|few
TGTGCCAGCAGCTCGGAATTACCTTTTGGCCAGTACTTC
CASSSELPFGQYF
>TRBJ1-4|NA|TRBV19|NA
TGTGCCAGTACCCCGGGACACTCTAATGAAAAACTGTTTTTT
CASTPGHSNEKLFF
>TRBJ1-1|NA|TRBV20-1|many
TGCAGTGCTAGAGATTTGGACAGGAACACTGAAGCTTTCTTT
CSARDLDRNTEAFF
>TRBJ2-2|TRBD2|TRBV5-6|few
TGTGCCAGCAGCTTGGAAATAGCGGGAGACACCGGGGAGCTGTTTTTT
CASSLEIAGDTGELFF
>TRBJ2-7|TRBD2|TRBV20-1|many
TGCAGTGCAGACGGGACTAGTATGTCCTACGAGCAGTACTTC
CSADGTSMSYEQYF
>TRBJ1-2|NA|TRBV5-1|many
TGCGCCAGCAGATTGGACGGGGCCCCCTATGGCTACACCTTC
CASRLDGAPYGYTF
>TRBJ1-2|NA|TRBV20-1|few
TGCAGTGCTAGAAGCGCCCAGGTCGACTCCTATGGCTACACCTTC
CSARSAQVDSYGYTF
>TRBJ2-7|NA|TRBV20-1|many
TGCAGTGCTACCCCAATGGGCTTCGAGCAGTACTTC
CSATPMGFEQYF
>TRBJ2-1|NA|TRBV29-1|NA
TGCAGCGTCCCCCCCCCAGGGTTCTCCTACAATGAGCAGCTCTTC
CSVPPPGFSYNEQLF
>TRBJ2-1|TRBD2|TRBV5-1|many
TGCGCCAGCAGCTTCCTAGCGGGAGGGCCGCACAATGAGCAGTTCTTC
CASSFLAGGPHNEQFF
>TRBJ2-5|TRBD1|TRBV5-1|NA
TGCGCCAGCAGTCCCGTCCTGACAGGGGGCAGGGAGACCCAGTACTTC
CASSPVLTGGRETQYF